This T cell receptor beta chain was captured by sequencing in a study of T cells after posttransplantation cyclophosphamide. Whole-study results and caveats: Skin or GI-infiltrating T cells shared few TRB sequences with blood. Recipient CMV seropositivity and CMV reactivation strongly tracked TRB clonality.

Treatment was busulfan-fludarabine conditioning, a marrow graft, and cyclophosphamide on days +3 and +4. Comment on this clone: The antigen remains unidentified.

The assay was immunoSEQ multiplex PCR, and TCRdb's table has in-frame clones only and misses some. The sample holds 8,000 to 10,000 clones, roughly four fifths seen once. This CDR3 spans 15 amino acids. Germline CDR1 is MNHEY and CDR2 is SVGAGI. With V trimmed by 6 bases and J by 3 bases, 4 bases remained unmatched. V usage is TRBV6-5 and J usage is TRBJ2-1, with TRBD2 matching 11 bases. The receptor was derived from a female patient in her thirties or forties who received an allogeneic stem cell transplant from a related donor, was CMV-positive, and had no GVHD. Certain T cells may be donor cells from the graft. The sequences come from PBMCs, collected 1903 days after a stem cell transplant with posttransplant cyclophosphamide. CDR3 coding DNA: TGTGCCAGCAGCCATCTAGCGGGGGGCTACAATGAGCAGTTCTTC. Its translation is CASSHLAGGYNEQFF.